Below, 10 T cell receptor beta chains from the same sample are listed, as sequenced in a study of blood T cell repertoires in COVID-19. Clones were read by immunoSEQ multiplex PCR, and TCRdb kept only the in-frame ones, dropping some. The sample contains 130,000 or so clones, around 89% of which appear only once. The sample comprised peripheral blood. The receptors were gathered from an older man with active or convalescent COVID-19.

The chain employs TRBV28 and TRBJ2-7; 10 positions match TRBD2. J lost 5 bases, V lost 6 bases, and 7 bases had no gene match. CDR1 and CDR2 from the germline V gene are MDHEN and SYDVKM. The CDR3 totals 14 residues. CDR3 loop: CASRPGLAFHEQYF. The CDR3 nucleotides read TGTGCCAGCAGACCGGGACTAGCGTTTCACGAGCAGTACTTC.

This clone was picked up one time. This chain uses TRBV10-3 with TRBJ2-1, with a weak D call TRBD2 (6 bases). The CDR3 consists of 14 residues. V was trimmed by 10 bases and J by 0 bases, leaving 13 bases between them. Germline loops: CDR1 ENHRY, CDR2 SYGVKD. CDR3 in DNA: TGTGCCAGCACGCGGGAAAGCTCCTACAATGAGCAGTTCTTC. It specifies CASTRESSYNEQFF.

The rearrangement uses TRBV27 and TRBJ2-1; D gene uncertain. Per germline, CDR1 MNHEY and CDR2 SMNVEV (reference sequence). V was clipped by 11 bases and J by 5 bases, with 13 bases between them. This CDR3 spans 12 amino acids. The CDR3 DNA reads as TGTGCCGTCATAAGGAGCGACAATGAGCAGTTCTTC. Its translation: CAVIRSDNEQFF.

This chain's CDR3 is CSVKTESGTQYF. The DNA of the CDR3 is TGCAGCGTCAAGACAGAATCGGGTACGCAGTATTTT. V is TRBV29-1 and J is TRBJ2-3; D is possibly TRBD1 (5 bases). V was clipped by 6 bases and J by 8 bases, with 15 bases between them. The CDR3 contains 12 residues. Germline CDR1 is SQVTM and CDR2 is ANQGSEA.

The rearrangement uses TRBV19 and TRBJ2-3; D may be TRBD1 (6 bases). From germline, CDR1 is LNHDA and CDR2 SQIVND (reference sequence). Trimming stripped 3 bases from V and 6 bases from J, with 10 bases between. The CDR3 runs to 13 residues. CDR3 amino acids: CASSISTGDTQYF. The CDR3 nucleotides are TGTGCCAGTAGTATCTCTACAGGGGATACGCAGTATTTT.

The rearrangement links TRBV7-9 to TRBJ1-3, with a weak D call TRBD1 (5 bases). The CDR3 totals 13 residues. V was clipped by 11 bases and J by 3 bases, with 14 bases between them. Germline V gives CDR1 SEHNR, CDR2 FQNEAQ (reference sequence). The CDR3 region has the DNA TGTGCCGCCTTGTGGGGGGATGGAAACACCATATATTTT. Amino acid sequence: CAALWGDGNTIYF. The full variable domain, in which reference TRBV7-9 and TRBJ1-3 provide the parts outside the CDR3, is DTGVSQNPRHKITKRGQNVTFRCDPISEHNRLYWYRQTLGQGPEFLTYFQNEAQLEKSRLLSDRFSAERPKGSFSTLEIQRTEQGDSAMYLCAALWGDGNTIYFGEGSWLTVV.

The chain employs TRBV2 and TRBJ2-3, with 16 bases that match TRBD2. Germline V gene data show CDR1 as SNHLY and CDR2 as FYNNEI. The CDR3 is 20 amino acids. V shed 3 bases, J shed 4 bases, and the junction held 13 bases outside the gene matches. CDR3 sequence reads: CASSDGIGTSGRADSDTQYF. The CDR3 region has the DNA TGTGCCAGCAGTGATGGTATCGGGACTAGCGGGAGGGCAGACTCAGATACGCAGTATTTT.

The rearrangement joins TRBV21-1 to TRBJ2-5; TRBD2, the table's D call, lacks a check against the DNA. TRBV21-1 is a pseudogene. This CDR3 spans 12 amino acids. In DNA, the CDR3 is TGTGCCAGCAGCAAAGGAGGAGAGACCCAGTACTTC. This sequence encodes CASSKGGETQYF.

The rearrangement uses TRBV6-5 and TRBJ2-5, with D unresolved. The CDR3 loop spans 15 amino acids. Germline V gene lookup returns CDR1 MNHEY and CDR2 SVGAGI. V was pared by 6 bases and J by 5 bases, with 19 bases between. DNA for the CDR3: TGTGCCAGCAGCCTTTTGTCAGGTGGTCGGGAGACCCAGTACTTC. This translates into CASSLLSGGRETQYF.

This clone was counted a single time. The chain employs TRBV28 and TRBJ2-5, with D possibly being TRBD2 (5 bases). Deletions cut 4 bases from V and 2 bases from J, with 11 bases between. Germline values: CDR1 MDHEN, CDR2 SYDVKM. This CDR3 comprises 14 residues. This CDR3 is CASSSLLGQETQYF. CDR3 DNA: TGTGCCAGCAGTTCCCTACTAGGACAAGAGACCCAGTACTTC.